Listed below are T cell receptor beta chains from one sample, sequenced in a study of blood T cell repertoires in COVID-19. TCRdb's table, derived via immunoSEQ multiplex PCR, lists solely in-frame clones and lacks some. Of more than 80,000 clones in the sample, about 80% were seen once. Sequencing was carried out using peripheral blood. The receptor source for this set is a human donor in a cohort sampled during active COVID-19. Each CDR3 is given with its conserved first and last residue. Fields, in order: V gene, clone size, J gene, CDR3 protein. Size is omitted from some rows. Given values are once, few, many or a class for expanded clones.

TRBV28	NA	TRBJ1-5	CASSQPDNPYSNQPQHF
TRBV7-2	NA	TRBJ2-7	CASSFQDRPVHEQYF
TRBV2	NA	TRBJ1-1	CASSEGSSGRTEAFF
TRBV5-1	NA	TRBJ2-2	CASSTRPTGGDAGELFF
TRBV19	NA	TRBJ2-5	CASSPGAGRETQYF
TRBV6-5	NA	TRBJ2-1	CASSLDSYSYNEQFF
TRBV19	NA	TRBJ2-1	CASSYSSQRPYNEQFF
TRBV28	many	TRBJ2-7	CASTIPGSPLYEQYF
TRBV19	NA	TRBJ1-5	CASSLREWQPQHF
TRBV5-1	NA	TRBJ2-1	CASSLAVAGQQFF
TRBV2	NA	TRBJ2-5	CASSEDRGGRKQETQYF
TRBV19	NA	TRBJ2-4	CATRDGGAKNIQYF
TRBV7-9	NA	TRBJ1-1	CASSYGQAEAFF
TRBV6-5	NA	TRBJ2-7	CASSPPLAGGYEQYF
TRBV6-5	NA	TRBJ2-7	CASSPGQGLWEQYF
TRBV2	NA	TRBJ2-3	CASNKGLAGAADTQYF
TRBV5-5	few	TRBJ2-7	CASSPRLAGNQAYEQYF
TRBV10-1	once	TRBJ2-2	CASSENRGNTGELFF
TRBV6-6	NA	TRBJ1-3	CATRSGNTIYF
TRBV5-1	NA	TRBJ1-2	CASSSPGYDYGYTF
TRBV28	NA	TRBJ2-3	CASSLTGGAENTQYF
TRBV7-8	NA	TRBJ1-3	CASSLADSGNTIYF
TRBV9	NA	TRBJ1-2	CASTKAGRGYTF
TRBV19	few	TRBJ2-7	CASSRAGGPYEQYF
TRBV4-2	NA	TRBJ2-5	CTSSQEDGRVETQYF
TRBV12-5	few	TRBJ2-3	CASSISEPDTQYF
TRBV7-9	NA	TRBJ1-1	CASSTKGAGGDEAFF
TRBV6-1	NA	TRBJ1-2	CASSAGGYTRNYGYTF
TRBV6-1	NA	TRBJ2-6	CASSEPPWLAGAGANVLTF
TRBV27	NA	TRBJ2-2	CASSPNTGNPGELFF
TRBV3-1/TRBV3-2	NA	TRBJ1-1	CASSHTGLAFF
TRBV27	NA	TRBJ2-7	CASSRVSSYEQYF
TRBV19	NA	TRBJ1-5	CASKEQGRWNQPQHF
TRBV11-2	NA	TRBJ2-3	CASSLVVVAADTQYF
TRBV18	NA	TRBJ2-7	CASSPGRGPQYEQYF
TRBV28	NA	TRBJ2-2	CASRSSGRMNTGELFF
TRBV6-5	NA	TRBJ1-6	CASRAQGAQPPLHF
TRBV11-2	few	TRBJ2-2	CASSPRTGFRAGELFF
TRBV28	NA	TRBJ2-7	CASSLGFPSEQYF
TRBV20-1	NA	TRBJ1-2	CSVGRGLGYTF
TRBV3-1/TRBV3-2	NA	TRBJ2-7	CASSQGGGEQYF
TRBV5-1	NA	TRBJ2-5	CASRRGGEETQYF
TRBV9	NA	TRBJ2-1	CASSPRLVFGNEQFF
TRBV11-1	few	TRBJ2-1	CASSLAGGPAEQFF
TRBV9	NA	TRBJ1-1	CASSVTGNTEAFF
TRBV3-1/TRBV3-2	NA	TRBJ1-4	CASSRLQGEKLFF
TRBV24-1	once	TRBJ2-6	CATSDPKQGPGANVLTF
TRBV7-9	NA	TRBJ2-2	CASSLLSGGNTGELFF
TRBV19	once	TRBJ2-7	CASSIDLARGYEQYF
TRBV5-4	NA	TRBJ2-3	CASSLAAAGGQDTQYF
TRBV2	NA	TRBJ2-1	CASTLGGSGLNEQFF
TRBV5-1	NA	TRBJ2-2	CASRIGAGDTGELFF
TRBV6-5	NA	TRBJ1-6	CASRDSDGSPLHF
TRBV6-6	few	TRBJ1-6	CASSSIEQGSNSPLHF
TRBV6-1	NA	TRBJ2-1	CASSEGAGAVSYNEQFF